Described below is a single T cell receptor beta chain sequence and its context. Its antigen remains unknown. This specimen comes from a study of memory CD4+ T cells and cytomegalovirus serostatus. About the study: This sample comes from healthy Belgian adults, fewer than ten CMV seropositive, approximately 25 seronegative. Overall study findings and caveats: CMV serostatus prediction reached median AUC approximately 0.95, or 0.91 with US-trained model.

Original processing notes: Out-of-frame sequences were removed, leaving 2 million to 2.5 million distinct TCRbeta sequences. The repertoire was sequenced with immunoSEQ multiplex PCR; TCRdb's copy has only in-frame clones and lacks some. The DNA gave D and trimming, while V, J and clone size come from that table. This repertoire shows some 50,000 clones, around 81% found once; its top ten account for roughly 1.7%. Single viable CD3+CD4+CD8-CD45RO+ cells were sorted as the memory CD4+ T cells. Serum IgG to CMV pp150, pp28, p38 and p52 defined serostatus. This CDR3 has 19 residues. Germline CDR1 reads SGHTA; CDR2 reads FQGNSA. Unmatched junction bases numbered 20, after V lost 3 bases and J lost 4 bases.

This sequence originates from an adult in good health and CMV-seronegative. The sequenced sample was memory CD4+ T cells from blood. The chain couples TRBV7-2 to TRBJ2-7, with 8 bases fitting TRBD2. The DNA for the CDR3 is TGTGCCAGCAGCTTCCAGGGGAGAAGTTGGCGGGGGGCCCTATACGAGCAGTACTTC. Protein: CASSFQGRSWRGALYEQYF.